The 19 T cell receptor beta chains listed next were all sequenced from one sample in a study of shared clonotypes between healthy human individuals (dated by TCRdb to about 2020). Libraries were made using the immunoSEQ multiplex PCR assay. The table was pulled from immuneACCESS by TCRdb, which kept in-frame rearrangements only. Such tables lose some clones; where checked, under half of the loss comes from unresolved V genes, and the rest has no known cause. Present in this sample are about 2.4 million clones, 90% to 95% of which were seen just once. Approximately 0.35% of the sample comes from the top ten. Material for sequencing was naive CD4+ T cells from PBMCs. The cell subset or site tag for this specimen amounts to: CD45RA+ positively selected. The receptors originated from a man between 18 and 29 years old in good health. Some clones in this sample may be carry-over from other donors' samples.

The CDR3 protein is CASSPQGARHEQYF. DNA for the CDR3: TGTGCCAGCAGCCCACAGGGGGCAAGGCACGAGCAGTACTTC. The chain carries TRBV6-5 and TRBJ2-7; 9 bases are shared with TRBD1. Germline loops: CDR1 MNHEY, CDR2 SVGAGI. Trimming cost V 6 bases and J 5 bases; bases outside gene matches: 8. CDR3 length equals 14 residues.

In the case of this clone: Other DNA sequences in the same sample also yield this CDR3. The chain recombines TRBV5-4 with TRBJ2-5, with a possible D match to TRBD2 (6 bases). Germline V gives CDR1 SGHNT, CDR2 YYREEE (reference sequence). This CDR3 has 14 amino acids. Trimming left V 4 bases short and J 1 base short, with 11 bases between. The CDR3: CASSLRDFQETQYF. The DNA for the CDR3 is TGTGCCAGCAGCCTACGGGACTTCCAAGAGACCCAGTACTTC.

The V and J genes are TRBV30 and TRBJ2-2, with D possibly matching TRBD2 (5 bases). V lost 0 bases and J 5 bases, leaving 7 bases between the germline ends. CDR3 size: 13 residues. Germline CDR1 and CDR2: GTSNPN and SVGIG (reference sequence). CDR3 coding DNA: TGTGCCTGGAGTGTGAGGGAGACCGGGGAGCTGTTTTTT. It codes for CAWSVRETGELFF.

The V call is TRBV7-9, the J call TRBJ2-7, with TRBD1 matching 10 bases. The CDR3 is 14 amino acids. Germline V gene sequence: CDR1 SEHNR, CDR2 FQNEAQ (reference sequence). V lost 5 bases and J lost 6; bases outside the gene matches: 7. The CDR3: CASSTAGTGVEQYF. DNA of the CDR3: TGTGCCAGCAGCACAGCCGGGACAGGGGTCGAGCAGTACTTC.

The V gene is TRBV5-6, the J gene TRBJ2-7; D is undetermined. The CDR3 consists of 16 residues. Looked up from germline, CDR1 is SGHDT and CDR2 is YYEEEE. The V gene lost 2 bases and the J gene lost 1 base, with 16 bases spanning the gap. The CDR3 spells CASSFARRYASYEQYF. DNA of the CDR3: TGTGCCAGCAGCTTCGCCCGACGGTATGCATCCTACGAGCAGTACTTC. The full variable domain, rest sourced from reference TRBV5-6 and TRBJ2-7, is DAGVTQSPTHLIKTRGQQVTLRCSPKSGHDTVSWYQQALGQGPQFIFQYYEEEERQRGNFPDRFSGHQFPNYSSELNVNALLLGDSALYLCASSFARRYASYEQYFGPGTRLTVT.

The chain couples TRBV5-4 to TRBJ2-3; D not resolved. Germline V gene sequence: CDR1 SGHNT, CDR2 YYREEE (reference sequence). The CDR3 has 15 residues. Trimming removed 5 bases from V and 2 bases from J, with 15 bases in between. CDR3 DNA: TGTGCCAGCAGTTATGACCCCAAGATCACAGATACGCAGTATTTT. It is translated as CASSYDPKITDTQYF.

This chain joins TRBV27 and TRBJ1-2; D is possibly TRBD1 (5 bases). Per the germline V gene, CDR1 is MNHEY and CDR2 is SMNVEV (reference sequence). The CDR3 runs 14 residues. The ends were cut back, 3 bases at V and 7 bases at J, with 15 bases in the middle. Here the CDR3 DNA reads TGTGCCAGCAGTTTTCTACGGGGGTACGTTGGCTACACCTTC. It yields the protein CASSFLRGYVGYTF.

This chain joins TRBV2 and TRBJ2-2; 13 bases line up with TRBD2. Germline assignment: CDR1 SNHLY and CDR2 FYNNEI. The ends lost 8 bases at V and 3 bases at J; junction bases unmatched: 15. The CDR3 consists of 19 residues. The CDR3 loop is CASVRGWTSGRSDTGELFF. CDR3 bases: TGTGCCAGCGTAAGGGGCTGGACTAGCGGGAGAAGCGACACCGGGGAGCTGTTTTTT.

J is TRBJ2-2 and V is TRBV11-2; a weak D match, TRBD1 (6 bases). Germline V gene sequence: CDR1 SGHAT, CDR2 FQNNGV. Trimming shortened V by 5 bases and J by 6 bases, and 13 bases separated the two germline ends. The CDR3 has 14 residues. The CDR3 loop is CASSRTGFPGELFF. CDR3 DNA sequence: TGTGCCAGCAGCCGTACAGGGTTCCCCGGGGAGCTGTTTTTT.

This clone showed up just once. This sample includes further DNA sequences coding for the same CDR3. J is TRBJ1-1 and V is TRBV6-5; 7 bases line up with TRBD1. The CDR3 consists of 14 residues. After removal of 6 bases from V and 1 base from J, the junction contained 5 bases not matched to a gene. The germline V gene has CDR1 MNHEY and CDR2 SVGAGI. The CDR3 protein is CASRRDRGNTEAFF. In DNA, the CDR3 is TGTGCCAGCAGACGGGACAGAGGGAACACTGAAGCTTTCTTT.

This clone appeared a single time. The chain is built from TRBV28 and TRBJ2-3; D not resolved. This CDR3 contains 12 residues. The V end was cut by 6 bases, the J end by 2 bases, with 6 bases between. CDR1 and CDR2 from the germline V gene are MDHEN and SYDVKM. The CDR3 sequence is CASRLNTDTQYF. The CDR3 nucleotides are TGTGCCAGCAGACTTAACACAGATACGCAGTATTTT.

The V call is TRBV6-6, the J call TRBJ1-3, with 10 bases that match TRBD1. The CDR3 has 15 amino acids. CDR1 and CDR2 (germline): MNHNY, SVGAGI (reference sequence). J lost 0 bases, V lost 8 bases, and 4 bases had no gene match. The CDR3 sequence: CASRTGGYSGNTIYF. CDR3 nucleotide sequence: TGTGCCAGCCGGACAGGGGGTTACTCTGGAAACACCATATATTTT.

This clone occurred once. This sequence joins TRBV27 and TRBJ2-3, with D maybe TRBD2 (5 bases). The ends were cut back, 4 bases at V and 3 bases at J, with 14 bases in the middle. Germline V lookup: CDR1 MNHEY, CDR2 SMNVEV (reference sequence). The length of the CDR3 is 15 residues. The CDR3 here is CASSSRFLATDTQYF. CDR3 nucleotide sequence: TGTGCCAGCAGTTCCCGCTTCCTAGCTACAGATACGCAGTATTTT.

Regarding this clone: Other DNA sequences in the sample encode the same CDR3. This chain connects TRBV7-9 to TRBJ2-1; TRBD2 matches 10 bases. There are 15 residues in the CDR3. V dropped 2 bases and J dropped 7; count of bases not matched to a gene: 5. Germline V CDR1 and CDR2: SEHNR, FQNEAQ (reference sequence). The chain's CDR3 is CASSLLAGVGNEQFF. The CDR3 coding sequence is TGTGCCAGCAGCTTACTAGCGGGAGTGGGTAATGAGCAGTTCTTC. Full variable domain (rest looked up from reference TRBV7-9 and TRBJ2-1): DTGVSQNPRHKITKRGQNVTFRCDPISEHNRLYWYRQTLGQGPEFLTYFQNEAQLEKSRLLSDRFSAERPKGSFSTLEIQRTEQGDSAMYLCASSLLAGVGNEQFFGPGTRLTVL.

In this sample, this clone turned up once. The chain has TRBV28 and TRBJ2-1, with 14 bases identical to TRBD2. Trimming took 4 bases from V and 12 from J; bases not matched to a gene: 8. Germline V gene lookup returns CDR1 MDHEN and CDR2 SYDVKM. The CDR3 has 15 amino acids. The DNA for the CDR3 is TGTGCCAGCAGTTCCCCAGGGACTAGCGGGAGTATGCAGTTCTTC. This encodes CASSSPGTSGSMQFF.

The rearrangement joins TRBV11-1 to TRBJ2-3; D not resolved. Looked up from germline, CDR1 is SGHAT and CDR2 is FQDESV (reference sequence). This CDR3 region has 12 residues. Deletions cut 5 bases from V and 6 bases from J, with 9 bases between. In DNA, the CDR3 is TGTGCCAGCAGCCCGTTCGCGGATACGCAGTATTTT. Translation gives CASSPFADTQYF.

The rearrangement joins TRBV6-4 to TRBJ2-7; 9 bases align to TRBD1. Germline CDR1 is MRHNA and CDR2 is SNTAGT. This CDR3 spans 16 amino acids. J was trimmed by 0 bases and V by 10 bases; bases with no gene match: 13. Here the CDR3 DNA reads TGTGCCAATCCTGGGGGGGACAGGGCCAACTCCTACGAGCAGTACTTC. Translation gives CANPGGDRANSYEQYF.

This chain uses TRBV28 with TRBJ1-2, with D perhaps matching TRBD1 (5 bases). Germline V CDR1 and CDR2: MDHEN, SYDVKM. This CDR3 is built from 20 residues. V was trimmed by 1 base and J by 4 bases, leaving 28 bases between them. The CDR3 sequence is CASSLFSPGHPADSSYGYTF. DNA of the CDR3: TGTGCCAGCAGTTTATTCTCCCCCGGACACCCAGCGGACTCATCCTATGGCTACACCTTC.

DNA of the CDR3: TGTGCCAGCAGTTTAGCGGGACGTCGCACAGATACGCAGTATTTT. As protein: CASSLAGRRTDTQYF. This chain links TRBV28 with TRBJ2-3; D is perhaps TRBD2 (6 bases). From germline, CDR1 is MDHEN and CDR2 SYDVKM. The germline V and J ends were trimmed by 2 bases and 1 base, with 10 bases remaining between them. CDR3 length: 15 residues.